This T cell receptor (beta chain) was found in a study of T cell changes during pregnancy in multiple sclerosis. CDR1 and CDR2 (germline): SNHLY, FYNNEI. This CDR3 is 15 amino acids long. The V end was cut by 2 bases, the J end by 3 bases, with 11 bases between. The protocol was immunoSEQ multiplex PCR, while the TCRdb copy is restricted to in-frame clones and leaves out a portion. This sample has more than 40,000 clones, with about nine tenths found just once. This TCR derives from a female donor with multiple sclerosis, enrolled in a pregnancy study. This chain joins TRBV2 and TRBJ1-5; no firm D call. The sequencing used CD8+ T cells from peripheral blood mononuclear cells, collected after pregnancy. The CDR3 loop is CASSEYREFNQPQHF. The CDR3 DNA reads TGTGCCAGCAGTGAATACAGAGAATTCAATCAGCCCCAGCATTTT.